The clone carrying this T cell receptor beta chain was picked up a small number of times. Using immunoSEQ multiplex PCR, the repertoire was profiled, and TCRdb retains in-frame clones only, with some absent. Counted here are 55,000 to 65,000 clones, just over 90% occurring once; the ten biggest clones make up roughly 4%. This specimen belongs to a study of technical replicates of blood from several donors. Germline CDR1 and CDR2: SGHTA and FQGNSA. This CDR3 is built from 13 residues. Trimming removed 3 bases from V and 4 bases from J, with 9 bases in between. The chain is built from TRBV7-2 and TRBJ1-2, with D perhaps TRBD1 (6 bases). The receptor comes from a human donor in good health. Some clones in this sample may be carry-over from other donors' samples. Sequenced sample: PBMCs. Written as DNA, the CDR3 is TGTGCCAGCAGCTTCCAGGGGCGCTATGGCTACACCTTC. This gives the protein CASSFQGRYGYTF.